This entry lists 13 T cell receptor beta chains sequenced from one sample in a study of regulatory T cells in long-lasting Graves disease. Time point indicated: persistent/refractory GD, antithyroid drugs over 5 years with positive TRAb. Extracted PBMC RNA gave rise to the TCR library. HTBI primers from iRepertoire and Arm-PCR of CDR3 regions yielded the TCR beta libraries. TCRdb itself ran the multiplex PCR reads through MiXCR, one entry per CDR3 protein. Of roughly 450,000 distinct CDR3 sequences in the sample, roughly 20% are singletons; the top ten hold 7.8%. Material: peripheral blood mononuclear cells (PBMCs), obtained when the disease was refractory, from a patient treated with antithyroid drugs. The receptors come from a female donor with Graves disease.

This clonotype was counted ten times or more. The genes are TRBV20-1 and TRBJ2-7; D could derive from TRBD1 or TRBD2 (6 bases each). The V end lost 6 bases, the J end lost 2 bases, and 17 bases lay between the germline ends. Per germline, CDR1 DFQATT and CDR2 SNEGSKA (reference sequence). There are 14 residues in the CDR3. The CDR3 protein is CSAPPRRGAYEQYF. DNA of the CDR3: TGCAGTGCCCCCCCTCGTAGGGGGGCCTACGAGCAGTACTTC.

Notes on this clonotype: This may be a read error, as it is one base from a much larger clone. The CDR3 DNA follows: TGTGCCTGCATCGGAGGGCGGGAGGCCCCCTACGAGCAGTACTTC. Its protein is CACIGGREAPYEQYF. This rearrangement joins TRBV28 to TRBJ2-7; 8 bases line up with TRBD2. Germline V gene data show CDR1 as MDHEN and CDR2 as SYDVKM. Unmatched junction bases numbered 14, after V lost 11 bases and J lost 2 bases. The CDR3 has 15 residues.

This clonotype was detected a few times. The chain combines TRBV19 with TRBJ1-1; tentatively, D is TRBD1 (5 bases). Trimming took 5 bases from V and 1 from J, leaving 11 bases between them. Germline CDR1 is LNHDA and CDR2 is SQIVND (reference sequence). The CDR3 covers 14 residues. CDR3: CASSPWTTNTEAFF. Written as DNA, the CDR3 is TGTGCCAGTAGTCCCTGGACAACGAACACTGAAGCTTTCTTT.

The chain carries TRBV3-1 and TRBJ2-5; TRBD2 matches 8 bases. This CDR3 has 17 amino acids. The V and J ends lost 1 base and 2 bases, in that order; junction bases with no gene match: 9. Germline V gives CDR1 LGHDT, CDR2 YNNKEL (reference sequence). The chain's CDR3 is CASSQVSGGTHQETQYF. CDR3 coding DNA: TGTGCCAGCAGCCAAGTAAGCGGGGGAACCCATCAAGAGACCCAGTACTTC.

This clonotype was recorded many times. This chain joins TRBV2 and TRBJ1-1, with TRBD1 matching over 8 bases. The germline V gene encodes CDR1 SNHLY and CDR2 FYNNEI. This CDR3 has 14 residues. The V and J ends lost 6 bases and 5 bases, in that order; junction bases with no gene match: 8. The CDR3, as DNA: TGTGCCAGCAGGGATCCCAGGGGGCTTACTGAAGCTTTCTTT. Translation: CASRDPRGLTEAFF. Looking up the rest from reference TRBV2 and TRBJ1-1 gives the full variable domain: EPEVTQTPSHQVTQMGQEVILRCVPISNHLYFYWYRQILGQKVEFLVSFYNNEISEKSEIFDDQFSVERPDGSNFTLKIRSTKLEDSAMYFCASRDPRGLTEAFFGQGTRLTVV.

In its sample, this clonotype was seen a few times. J is TRBJ1-2 and V is TRBV28; 7 bases fit TRBD1. The CDR3 is made up of 13 amino acids. J gave up 7 bases and V 2 bases, and 4 bases lay outside the gene matches. Per the germline V gene, CDR1 is MDHEN and CDR2 is SYDVKM. The DNA of the CDR3 is TGTGCCAGCAGTTTAAGGGGGCGTGTTGGCTACACCTTC. Encoded protein: CASSLRGRVGYTF.

This clonotype showed up many times. The chain couples TRBV24-1 to TRBJ2-2, with D possibly matching TRBD2 (5 bases). The CDR3 is made up of 15 amino acids. Trimming left V 1 base short and J 9 bases short, with 14 bases between. Germline loops: CDR1 KGHDR, CDR2 SFDVKD. The CDR3 here is CATSDFPTTGRELFF. The CDR3 DNA sequence: TGTGCCACCAGTGATTTCCCGACCACGGGGAGGGAGCTGTTTTTT.

In regard to this clonotype: One junction end does not reproduce the germline sequence, and a read error may be involved. V gene TRBV19 combines with J gene TRBJ2-7; TRBD2 might be the D (6 bases). The CDR3 runs 18 residues. The germline V gene has CDR1 LNHDA and CDR2 SQIVND (reference sequence). DNA of the CDR3: TGTGCCAGCAGTATGGGAAGAAAGATCAGCGGGCCCTCCTACGAGCAGTACTTC. As protein: CASSMGRKISGPSYEQYF.

Of note for this clonotype: No conserved phenylalanine or tryptophan is present at the end of the CDR3, so a read error is the likely explanation. The chain combines TRBV7-8 with TRBJ1-5; D gene ambiguous. V gave up 3 bases and J gave up 0 bases, with 6 bases separating them. Germline lookup yields CDR1 SGHVS and CDR2 FQNEAQ. The length of the CDR3 is 14 residues. In DNA, the CDR3 is TGTGCCAGCAGCTTGAGAAATAGCAATCAGCCCCAGCATTCT. This codes for CASSLRNSNQPQHS.

Regarding this clonotype: A read error may explain this, as a much larger clone is one base away. The V gene is TRBV20-1, the J gene TRBJ2-7, with 9 bases lining up with TRBD2. This CDR3 has 15 amino acids. With 1 base clipped from V and 2 bases from J, the junction kept 6 bases outside the gene matches. Germline CDR1 is DFQATT and CDR2 is SNEGSKA (reference sequence). CDR3 in amino acids: CSARAPASGAYEQYF. The CDR3 bases are TGCAGTGCTAGAGCCCCGGCTAGCGGGGCCTACGAGCAGTACTTC.

This clonotype has only a few counts. The chain joins TRBV7-8 to TRBJ1-1, with D hard to call. The CDR3 is made up of 15 amino acids. The germline CDR1 and CDR2 sequences are SGHVS and FQNEAQ. Trimming pared 3 bases from V and 5 bases from J, leaving 16 bases between. In nucleotides, the CDR3 is TGTGCCAGCAGCTTGTCGGTGACGGCCGGGACTGAAGCTTTCTTT. Translation gives CASSLSVTAGTEAFF. Together with reference TRBV7-8 and TRBJ1-1, the CDR3 gives the full variable domain: GAGVSQSPRYKVAKRGQDVALRCDPISGHVSLFWYQQALGQGPEFLTYFQNEAQLDKSGLPSDRFFAERPEGSVSTLKIQRTQQEDSAVYLCASSLSVTAGTEAFFGQGTRLTVV.

In regard to this clonotype: A much larger clone is a single base away; this may be a read error. A read error is likely, as this CDR3 ends without the conserved phenylalanine or tryptophan. The rearrangement joins TRBV13 to TRBJ2-4; D might be TRBD2 (6 bases). Germline-derived CDR1 and CDR2 are PRHDT and FYEKMQ (reference sequence). Between the trimmed V and J ends, which lost 3 bases and 8 bases, there was a span of 14 bases. The CDR3 runs 14 residues. The CDR3 is CASSFSGPGDIQYL. For the CDR3, the DNA is TGTGCCAGCAGCTTCTCAGGGCCGGGGGACATTCAGTACCTC.

This clonotype was recorded many times. The chain has TRBV27 and TRBJ2-5; possible D gene TRBD2, 6 bases. V was pared by 0 bases and J by 4 bases, with 12 bases between. Germline V gene lookup returns CDR1 MNHEY and CDR2 SMNVEV (reference sequence). The CDR3 runs to 15 residues. The CDR3 DNA sequence: TGTGCCAGCAGTTTATCGCGGGGCCTGGGAGAGACCCAGTACTTC. This codes for CASSLSRGLGETQYF.